A selection of T cell receptor beta chains follows, all from one sample in a study of monozygotic twins with inflammatory bowel disease. TCRdb reworked the 5' RACE reads into one entry per CDR3 protein, no DNA. The sample totals 110,000 or so distinct CDR3 sequences; its top ten clones hold around 12%. The sequenced sample consisted of blood. The receptors shown here come from a human donor with ulcerative colitis or Crohn's disease, or a healthy co-twin of an affected twin (not recorded which). CDR3s include the opening cysteine and the closing phenylalanine or tryptophan.

v_gene	j_gene	CDR3aa
TRBV11-2	TRBJ1-6	CASSLVRGYNSPLHF
TRBV20-1	TRBJ2-2	CSARGPGRNTGELFF
TRBV27	TRBJ2-1	CASSPHRWEGGEQFF
TRBV6-1	TRBJ2-1	CASSPTRILNEQFF
TRBV6-2/TRBV6-3	TRBJ1-6	CASSYPSSPNRFTDNSPLHF
TRBV5-4	TRBJ2-2	CASSLWTGFDTGELFF
TRBV28	TRBJ1-1	CASSLQMTLTSLNTEAFF
TRBV7-7	TRBJ2-5	CASSPRGGETQYF
TRBV12-3/TRBV12-4	TRBJ2-3	CASSFDRFTDTQYF
TRBV6-1	TRBJ2-2	CASSIVPGGASTGELFF
TRBV5-1	TRBJ2-5	CASRTIPEETQYF
TRBV27	TRBJ2-1	CASSLLGGVNYNEQFF
TRBV6-1	TRBJ1-1	CASSSPLYGLEAFF
TRBV20-1	TRBJ2-1	CSARVQVAAGAYNEQFF
TRBV10-3	TRBJ2-2	CAITNRGTGELFF
TRBV29-1	TRBJ2-3	CSALTGGADTQYF
TRBV5-1	TRBJ1-1	CASSLRDEGGLEAFF
TRBV10-3	TRBJ1-5	CAISESRGLSQPQHF
TRBV27	TRBJ1-3	CASRGNSGNTIYF
TRBV4-2	TRBJ2-1	CASSPYAGQGSNEQFF
TRBV13	TRBJ1-4	CASSLGGESVEKLFF
TRBV10-2	TRBJ1-1	CASVSPSGGRGTNTEAFF
TRBV4-3	TRBJ2-4	CASSQVPGTLAKNIQYF
TRBV18	TRBJ1-5	CASSPRPDQPQHF
TRBV5-1	TRBJ2-3	CASSLGADYTDTQYF
TRBV7-2	TRBJ2-7	CASSLGTEEWTYEQYF
TRBV28	TRBJ2-1	CASSLGQGNEQFF
TRBV10-3	TRBJ2-1	CAISDPDRIVHNEQFF
TRBV5-1	TRBJ2-5	CASSLGAVEQETQYF
TRBV6-1	TRBJ1-1	CASSEPWGTTAFF
TRBV28	TRBJ2-7	CASSFQGAYEQYF
TRBV12-3/TRBV12-4	TRBJ2-3	CASNPGLAVVDTQYF
TRBV5-1	TRBJ2-2	CASSPLGGTNTGELFF
TRBV14	TRBJ2-2	CASNQGLPGVNTGELFF
TRBV20-1	TRBJ2-7	CSARRQGGFGDEQYF
TRBV5-1	TRBJ1-2	CASSTAQGTGDGYTF
TRBV15	TRBJ2-5	CATSRDFSELETQYF
TRBV7-9	TRBJ2-4	CASCLRQGGNIQYF
TRBV5-1	TRBJ2-5	CASSSGSQETQYF
TRBV11-3	TRBJ2-1	CASSLDSGSYNEQFF
TRBV9	TRBJ2-3	CASSPSGTSGSTDTQYF
TRBV5-5	TRBJ2-7	CASSFSPRHEQYF
TRBV5-5	TRBJ1-4	CASSLAGGTGGEKLFF
TRBV5-1	TRBJ2-6	CASTQGATSGANVLTF
TRBV7-9	TRBJ2-5	CASSLVGTTEETQYF
TRBV4-3	TRBJ2-2	CASSQGQGTGELFF
TRBV27	TRBJ2-2	CASSLTGGVNTGELFF
TRBV27	TRBJ2-7	CASNGGPFYEQYF
TRBV29-1	TRBJ1-1	CSVRDGEYTEAFF
TRBV7-9	TRBJ1-2	CASSTQGHGYTF
TRBV29-1	TRBJ2-7	CSFSTGLSYEQYF